This T cell receptor (beta chain) was captured by sequencing in a study of blood T cell repertoires in COVID-19. Study-wide background: The samples span acute and convalescent COVID-19 from the United States, Italy and Spain. T cells, B-cell-depleted T cells, or PBMCs supplied cDNA or gDNA.

Methods used by the authors: Nucleated cell counts were estimated from reference gene primer amplification. Measured with immunoSEQ multiplex PCR; TCRdb has only the in-frame clones, and not every one. The DNA gave D and trimming, while V, J and clone size come from that table. The top ten clones hold around 4% of a sample with over 90,000 clones, more than 85% of them seen once. The TCR sequence derives from a man aged 18 to 30 with acute or convalescent COVID-19. The sample taken for sequencing was peripheral blood.

This CDR3 reads CASSPISGRGTDTQYF. The CDR3 DNA follows: TGTGCCAGCAGCCCCATCAGCGGGAGGGGCACAGATACGCAGTATTTT. J is TRBJ2-3 and V is TRBV9, with 10 bases identical to TRBD2. J lost 1 base, V lost 4 bases, and 6 bases had no gene match. Per germline, CDR1 SGDLS and CDR2 YYNGEE. This CDR3 comprises 16 residues.